The entry below describes one T cell receptor beta chain. The clone's antigen remains unknown. Qualities for individual bases were not recorded, and no much larger clone is one base off. The library was generated by 5' RACE. The run used an Illumina HiSeq 2500. A second PCR of roughly 7 to 11 cycles was performed with a sample-barcoded 5' primer and a J-beta primer mix. A unique molecular identifier was introduced onto each TCR beta cDNA molecule by a template-switch 5' adaptor carrying 12 random nucleotides. At least 3 million CDR3-containing paired-end reads were obtained from each sample. First-strand cDNA was synthesized from all RNA with the Mint cDNA synthesis kit, primed by a TRBC-specific oligonucleotide. Following uracil-DNA glycosylase treatment, a first 18-cycle PCR with universal primers M1SS and BC2_uni_R was performed on all cDNA. On the study's bioinformatics: For normalization, 1 million high-quality reads were randomly selected from each sample, with every read carrying a distinct molecular identifier. Instead of being binned into consensus sequences, reads with shared molecular identifiers were discarded. MiTCR, run with a Q25 quality threshold and the strictest error-elimination algorithm, handled CDR3 identification, clonotype clustering and error correction. A nonparametric unseen species model with Euler transformation was used to estimate a lower bound on total TCR beta diversity. TCRdb's own reprocessing of the public reads used fastp at Q25 and MiXCR and kept productive beta chains. Each CDR3 protein appears once, grouped with its most common genes and DNA. TCRdb, not the original authors, processed these V and J calls. This sample lists a few hundred thousand distinct CDR3 sequences; about half were detected once. Clones ranked in the top ten supply 45% to 55% of the sample.

Systemically healthy Caucasian individuals from Russia, around 38 in total and aged about 6 to 90 years, were included as donors. Each donor gave about 9.2 milliliters of peripheral blood, drawn into EDTA-treated Vacutainer tubes. Ficoll-Paque density-gradient centrifugation was used to isolate PBMCs, with at least 6.5 million per sample. Total RNA was extracted from PBMCs with Trizol reagent, with at least 5 micrograms obtained per sample. For every donor, flow cytometry on a PBMC aliquot measured the percentage of naive CD45RAhigh/CD27high T cells. The data were taken from a study of blood T cells in healthy people across ages (dated by TCRdb to 2014 to 2015). General notes on the study: In model experiments, template switching captured roughly one uniquely barcoded TCR beta cDNA molecule for every two T cells. To track age-related changes in TCR beta repertoire diversity, the study relied on deep sequencing normalized with unique cDNA molecular identifiers. The donors were split into four age groups: young (average approximately 16 years), middle-aged (around 40), aged (over 55) and long-lived (over 80). To avoid experimental bias, donors of different ages were distributed randomly across sequencing lanes. Two additional independent replicas of 1 million unique cDNA reads from the same blood draw were analyzed for two donors (one aged 18 to 30 and one aged 80 or older).

The paper's findings and limits, for the study overall: Observed TCR beta diversity per million T cells fell roughly linearly with age, and a significant reduction was already apparent by age around 36. Compared with the aged group, more naive CD4+ T cells, fewer expanded clones and increased TCR diversity were shown by the long-lived group, suggesting age selection. Because profiling used bulk unsorted PBMCs, naive and antigen-experienced compartments could not be compared conclusively. The percentage of naive T cells measured by flow cytometry correlated strongly with observed TCR beta diversity. Estimates of total diversity based on one million sequenced T cells were regarded as lower bounds and as underestimates. Because the CMV infection status of the donors was unknown, age-related changes in expanded clonotypes may potentially have been confounded.

The clonotype was recovered from a man in his 60s in good health. Input material: blood.

The bases read TGCAGTGCTAGAGCCACAGGGGGTTATGAGCAGTACTTC. Its translation reads: CSARATGGYEQYF. Recombination connected TRBV20-1 to TRBJ2-5; 8 bases in between match TRBD1. CDR1 and CDR2 (DFQATT, SNEGSKA) derive from the germline V gene (reference sequence). V lost 1 base and J lost 11 bases, and the count of bases not matched to a germline gene is 9. Measured from the cysteine to the phenylalanine, the CDR3 is 13 residues long. CDR3 DNA is the only sequence kept; it has 39 bases, read in frame from the first base.